This T cell receptor (beta chain) was observed in a study of blood T cell repertoires in COVID-19. About the study: PBMCs, B-cell-depleted T cells, or T cells provided the cDNA or gDNA that made up the material.

J gave up 7 bases and V 5 bases, and 19 bases lay outside the gene matches. Germline-derived CDR1 and CDR2 are SGHTS and YDEGEE. The CDR3 is 17 residues long. The method was immunoSEQ multiplex PCR; TCRdb's version includes in-frame clones alone and lacks a portion of them. Of around 230,000 clones in the sample, about four fifths were seen once. The chain is built from TRBV5-8 and TRBJ2-3, with 7 nucleotides matching TRBD1. The sequence came from a woman aged 35 to 49 with active or convalescent COVID-19. Input material: peripheral blood. In nucleotides, the CDR3 is TGTGCCAGCAGGCATGGGACAGCCAGACTGATAGCATATACGCAGTATTTT. This gives the protein CASRHGTARLIAYTQYF.